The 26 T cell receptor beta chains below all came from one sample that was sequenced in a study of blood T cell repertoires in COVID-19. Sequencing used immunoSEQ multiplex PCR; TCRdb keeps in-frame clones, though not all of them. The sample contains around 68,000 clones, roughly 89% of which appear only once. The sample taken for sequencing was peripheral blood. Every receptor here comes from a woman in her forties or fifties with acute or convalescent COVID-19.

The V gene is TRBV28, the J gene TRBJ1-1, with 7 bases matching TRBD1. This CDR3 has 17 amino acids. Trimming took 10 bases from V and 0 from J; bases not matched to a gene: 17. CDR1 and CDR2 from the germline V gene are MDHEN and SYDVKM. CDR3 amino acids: CATTVYKGAKVNTEAFF. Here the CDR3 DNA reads TGTGCCACCACAGTTTATAAGGGGGCGAAGGTGAACACTGAAGCTTTCTTT.

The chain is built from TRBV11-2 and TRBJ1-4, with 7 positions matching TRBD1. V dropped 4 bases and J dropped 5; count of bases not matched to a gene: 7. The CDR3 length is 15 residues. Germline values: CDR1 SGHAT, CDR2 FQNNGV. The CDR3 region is CASSSMTGPNEKLFF. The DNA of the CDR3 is TGTGCCAGCAGCTCAATGACAGGGCCAAATGAAAAACTGTTTTTT.

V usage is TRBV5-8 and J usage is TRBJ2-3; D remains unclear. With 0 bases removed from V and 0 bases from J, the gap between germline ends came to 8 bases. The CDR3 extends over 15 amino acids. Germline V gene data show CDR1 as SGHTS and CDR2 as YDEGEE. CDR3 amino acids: CASSLDKSSTDTQYF. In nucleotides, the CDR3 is TGTGCCAGCAGCTTGGACAAAAGTAGCACAGATACGCAGTATTTT.

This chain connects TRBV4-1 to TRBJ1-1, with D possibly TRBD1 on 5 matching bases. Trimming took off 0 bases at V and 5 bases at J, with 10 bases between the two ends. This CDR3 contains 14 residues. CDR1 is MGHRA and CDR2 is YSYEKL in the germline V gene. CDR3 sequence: CASSQEEGWTEAFF. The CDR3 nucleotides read TGCGCCAGCAGCCAAGAGGAGGGGTGGACTGAAGCTTTCTTT.

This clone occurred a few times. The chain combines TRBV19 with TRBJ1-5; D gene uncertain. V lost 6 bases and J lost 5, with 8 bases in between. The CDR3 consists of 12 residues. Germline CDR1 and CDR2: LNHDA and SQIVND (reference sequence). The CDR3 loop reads CASSRRDQPQHF. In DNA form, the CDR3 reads TGTGCCAGTAGCCGGAGGGATCAGCCCCAGCATTTT.

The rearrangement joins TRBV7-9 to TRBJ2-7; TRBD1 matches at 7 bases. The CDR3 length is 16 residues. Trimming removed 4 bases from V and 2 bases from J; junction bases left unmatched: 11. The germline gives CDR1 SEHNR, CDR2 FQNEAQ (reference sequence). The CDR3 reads CASSSLQGSAAYEQYF. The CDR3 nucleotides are TGTGCCAGCAGCTCACTACAGGGGTCAGCGGCCTACGAGCAGTACTTC.

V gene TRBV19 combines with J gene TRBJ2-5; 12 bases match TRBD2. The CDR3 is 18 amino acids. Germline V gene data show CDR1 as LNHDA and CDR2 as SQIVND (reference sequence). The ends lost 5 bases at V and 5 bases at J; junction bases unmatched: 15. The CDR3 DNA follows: TGTGCCAGTAGTGAGGGGAAGCTAGCGGGGGGGCATCAGGAGACCCAGTACTTC. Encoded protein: CASSEGKLAGGHQETQYF. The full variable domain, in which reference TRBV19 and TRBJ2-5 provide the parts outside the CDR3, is DGGITQSPKYLFRKEGQNVTLSCEQNLNHDAMYWYRQDPGQGLRLIYYSQIVNDFQKGDIAEGYSVSREKKESFPLTVTSAQKNPTAFYLCASSEGKLAGGHQETQYFGPGTRLLVL.

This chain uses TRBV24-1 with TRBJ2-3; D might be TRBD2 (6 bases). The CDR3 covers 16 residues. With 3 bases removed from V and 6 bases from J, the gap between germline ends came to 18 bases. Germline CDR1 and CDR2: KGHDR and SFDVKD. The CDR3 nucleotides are TGTGCCACCAGTGATCCGATCGGGGGATTTTTGGATACGCAGTATTTT. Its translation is CATSDPIGGFLDTQYF.

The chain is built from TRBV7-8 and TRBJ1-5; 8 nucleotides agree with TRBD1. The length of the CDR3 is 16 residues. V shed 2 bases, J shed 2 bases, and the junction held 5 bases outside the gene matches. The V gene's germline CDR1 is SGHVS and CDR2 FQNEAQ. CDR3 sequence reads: CASSLHGQGGNQPQHF. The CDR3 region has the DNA TGTGCCAGCAGCTTACACGGACAGGGAGGCAATCAGCCCCAGCATTTT.

The CDR3 region has the DNA TGCAGCGTTGAAGAGACAACGAACACTGAAGCTTTCTTT. Translated, it gives CSVEETTNTEAFF. The chain couples TRBV29-1 to TRBJ1-1; no clear D. V lost 0 bases and J lost 1, with 6 bases in between. The length of the CDR3 is 13 residues. The germline CDR1 and CDR2 sequences are SQVTM and ANQGSEA.

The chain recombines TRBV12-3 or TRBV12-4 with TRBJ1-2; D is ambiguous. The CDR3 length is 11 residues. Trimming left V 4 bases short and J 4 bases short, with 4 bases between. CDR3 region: CASSSRYGYTF. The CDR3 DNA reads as TGTGCCAGCAGTTCCCGCTATGGCTACACCTTC.

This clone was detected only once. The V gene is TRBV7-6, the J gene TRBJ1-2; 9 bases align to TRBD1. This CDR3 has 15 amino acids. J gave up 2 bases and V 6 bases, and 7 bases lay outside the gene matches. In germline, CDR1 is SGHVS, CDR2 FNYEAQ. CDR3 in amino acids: CASSSWTGVNYGYTF. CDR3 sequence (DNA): TGTGCCAGCAGTAGTTGGACAGGGGTGAACTATGGCTACACCTTC.

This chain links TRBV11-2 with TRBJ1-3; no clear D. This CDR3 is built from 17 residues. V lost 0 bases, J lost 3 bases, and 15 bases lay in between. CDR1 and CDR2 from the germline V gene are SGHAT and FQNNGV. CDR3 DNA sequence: TGTGCCAGCAGCTTAGATGCGGCGCGGGAGGTTGGAAACACCATATATTTT. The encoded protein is CASSLDAAREVGNTIYF.

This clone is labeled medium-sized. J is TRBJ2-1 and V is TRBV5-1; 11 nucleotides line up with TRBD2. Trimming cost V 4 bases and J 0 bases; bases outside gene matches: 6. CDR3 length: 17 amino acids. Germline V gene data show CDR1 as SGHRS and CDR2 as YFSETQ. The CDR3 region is CASSAGLAASSYNEQFF. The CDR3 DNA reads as TGCGCCAGCAGCGCGGGACTAGCGGCAAGCTCCTACAATGAGCAGTTCTTC.

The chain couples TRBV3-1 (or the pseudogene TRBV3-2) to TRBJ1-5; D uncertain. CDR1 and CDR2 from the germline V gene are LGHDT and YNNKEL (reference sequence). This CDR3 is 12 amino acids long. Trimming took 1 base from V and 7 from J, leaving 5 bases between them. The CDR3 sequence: CASSQGGQPQHF. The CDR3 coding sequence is TGTGCCAGCAGCCAAGGCGGACAGCCCCAGCATTTT.

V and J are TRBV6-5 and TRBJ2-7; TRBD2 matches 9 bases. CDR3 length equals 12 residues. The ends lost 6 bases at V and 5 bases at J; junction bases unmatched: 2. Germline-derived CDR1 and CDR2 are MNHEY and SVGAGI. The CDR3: CASRRTSDEQYF. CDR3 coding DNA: TGTGCCAGCAGGAGGACTAGCGACGAGCAGTACTTC.

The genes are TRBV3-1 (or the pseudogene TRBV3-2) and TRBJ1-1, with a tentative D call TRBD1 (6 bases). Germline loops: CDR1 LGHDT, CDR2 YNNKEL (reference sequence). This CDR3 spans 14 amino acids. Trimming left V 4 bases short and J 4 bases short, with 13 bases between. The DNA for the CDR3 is TGTGCCAGCAGCCGCTCTGAAGGGGGCACTGAAGCTTTCTTT. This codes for CASSRSEGGTEAFF.

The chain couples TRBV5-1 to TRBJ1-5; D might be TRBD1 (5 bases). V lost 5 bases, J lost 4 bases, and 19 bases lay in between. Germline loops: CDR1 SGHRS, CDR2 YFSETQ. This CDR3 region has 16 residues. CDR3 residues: CASSKEGHDPNQPQHF. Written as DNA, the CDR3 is TGCGCCAGCAGTAAGGAGGGGCACGACCCGAATCAGCCCCAGCATTTT.

The CDR3 nucleotides are TGTGCCACCAGTGATAGGGCGGGGACTAGCGGGAGGCCACAAGAGACCCAGTACTTC. Translation gives CATSDRAGTSGRPQETQYF. The chain recombines TRBV24-1 with TRBJ2-5; 15 bases fit TRBD2. Germline V gene lookup returns CDR1 KGHDR and CDR2 SFDVKD. The CDR3 contains 19 residues. After removal of 3 bases from V and 2 bases from J, the junction contained 9 bases not matched to a gene.

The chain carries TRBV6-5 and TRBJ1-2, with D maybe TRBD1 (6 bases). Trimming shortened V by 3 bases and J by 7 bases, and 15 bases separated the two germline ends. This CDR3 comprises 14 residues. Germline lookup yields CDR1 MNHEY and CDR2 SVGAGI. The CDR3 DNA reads TGTGCCAGCAGTTATGAAGGGGGTGCCGGTGGCTACACCTTC. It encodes CASSYEGGAGGYTF.

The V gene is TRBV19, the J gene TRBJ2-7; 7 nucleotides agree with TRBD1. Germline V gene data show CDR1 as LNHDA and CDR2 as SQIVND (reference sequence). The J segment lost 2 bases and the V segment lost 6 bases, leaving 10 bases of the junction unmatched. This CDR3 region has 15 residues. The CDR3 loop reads CASSLGTESPYEQYF. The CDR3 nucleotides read TGTGCCAGTAGCCTAGGGACAGAATCACCCTACGAGCAGTACTTC.

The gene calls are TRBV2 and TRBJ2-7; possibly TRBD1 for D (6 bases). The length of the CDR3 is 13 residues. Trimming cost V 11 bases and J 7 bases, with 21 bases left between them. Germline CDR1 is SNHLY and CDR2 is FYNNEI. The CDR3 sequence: CAGAGQKPLEQYF. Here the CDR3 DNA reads TGTGCCGGGGCCGGACAGAAGCCTCTGGAGCAGTACTTC.

The chain's CDR3 is CASTQRNRGKWYGYTF. The CDR3 coding sequence is TGCGCCAGCACCCAACGCAACAGGGGGAAATGGTATGGCTACACCTTC. The rearrangement uses TRBV10-1 and TRBJ1-2; 8 bases fit TRBD1. The CDR3 has 16 residues. The J segment lost 5 bases and the V segment lost 7 bases, leaving 15 bases of the junction unmatched. Germline lookup yields CDR1 WNHNN and CDR2 SYGVQD (reference sequence).

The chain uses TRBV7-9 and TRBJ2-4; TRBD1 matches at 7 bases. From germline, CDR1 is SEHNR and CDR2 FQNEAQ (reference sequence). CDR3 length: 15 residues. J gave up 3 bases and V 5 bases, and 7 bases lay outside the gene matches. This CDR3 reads CASSPTGLVKNIQYF. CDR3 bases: TGTGCCAGCAGCCCGACAGGGTTGGTCAAAAACATTCAGTACTTC.

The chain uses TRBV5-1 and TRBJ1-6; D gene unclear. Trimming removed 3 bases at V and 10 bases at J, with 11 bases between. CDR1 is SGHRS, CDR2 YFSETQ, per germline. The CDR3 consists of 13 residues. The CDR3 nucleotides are TGCGCCAGCAGCTACTCCGGGGAATCACCCCTCCACTTT. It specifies CASSYSGESPLHF.

The chain's CDR3 is CASSLVSGDNQPQHF. The CDR3 DNA sequence: TGTGCCAGCAGCTTAGTTTCAGGGGACAATCAGCCCCAGCATTTT. This chain connects TRBV7-2 to TRBJ1-5; TRBD1 might be the D (6 bases). V was cut by 1 base and J by 3 bases, with 10 bases left in between. Germline CDR1 reads SGHTA; CDR2 reads FQGNSA. This CDR3 comprises 15 residues. Filled out from reference TRBV7-2 and TRBJ1-5, the complete variable domain reads GAGVSQSPSNKVTEKGKDVELRCDPISGHTALYWYRQSLGQGLEFLIYFQGNSAPDKSGLPSDRFSAERTGGSVSTLTIQRTQQEDSAVYLCASSLVSGDNQPQHFGDGTRLSIL.